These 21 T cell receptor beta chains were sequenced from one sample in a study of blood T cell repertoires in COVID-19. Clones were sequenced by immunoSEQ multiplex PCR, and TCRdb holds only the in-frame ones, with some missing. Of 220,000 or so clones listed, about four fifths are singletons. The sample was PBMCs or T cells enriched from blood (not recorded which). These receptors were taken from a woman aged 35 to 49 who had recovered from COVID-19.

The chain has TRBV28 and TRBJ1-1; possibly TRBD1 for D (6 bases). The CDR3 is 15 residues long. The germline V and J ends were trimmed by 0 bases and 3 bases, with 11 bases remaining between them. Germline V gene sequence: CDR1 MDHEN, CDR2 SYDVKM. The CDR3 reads CASSLWGAGYTEAFF. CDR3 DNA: TGTGCCAGCAGTTTATGGGGGGCTGGATACACTGAAGCTTTCTTT.

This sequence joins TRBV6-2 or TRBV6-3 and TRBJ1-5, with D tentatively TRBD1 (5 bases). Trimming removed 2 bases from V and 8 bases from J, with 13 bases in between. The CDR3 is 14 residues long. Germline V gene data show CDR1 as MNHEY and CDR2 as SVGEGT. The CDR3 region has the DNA TGTGCCAGCAGTTACGGGGCCGCGTGGGAGCCCCAGCATTTT. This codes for CASSYGAAWEPQHF.

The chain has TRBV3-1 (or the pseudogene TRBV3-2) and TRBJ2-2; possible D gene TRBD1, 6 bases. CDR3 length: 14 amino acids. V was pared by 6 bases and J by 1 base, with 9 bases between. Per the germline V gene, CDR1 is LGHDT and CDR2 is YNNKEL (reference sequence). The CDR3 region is CASRTQGNTGELFF. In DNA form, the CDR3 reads TGTGCCAGCAGGACACAGGGGAACACCGGGGAGCTGTTTTTT.

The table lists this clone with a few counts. The CDR3 region has the DNA TGCGCCAGCAGCCAAGGGACAAATAGCAATCAGCCCCAGCATTTT. This translates into CASSQGTNSNQPQHF. The chain joins TRBV4-1 to TRBJ1-5, with D possibly TRBD1 on 5 matching bases. The CDR3 loop spans 15 amino acids. In germline, CDR1 is MGHRA, CDR2 YSYEKL. Trimming stripped 1 base from V and 0 bases from J, with 7 bases between.

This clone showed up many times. The CDR3 DNA sequence: TGTGCCAGCAGAGTTGTAGGACAGGGGCTGACCGGGGAGCTGTTTTTT. The encoded protein is CASRVVGQGLTGELFF. The gene calls are TRBV5-4 and TRBJ2-2; 9 bases fit TRBD1. Unmatched junction bases numbered 10, after V lost 5 bases and J lost 5 bases. Germline V gives CDR1 SGHNT, CDR2 YYREEE (reference sequence). This CDR3 comprises 16 residues. Looking up the rest from reference TRBV5-4 and TRBJ2-2 gives the full variable domain: ETGVTQSPTHLIKTRGQQVTLRCSSQSGHNTVSWYQQALGQGPQFIFQYYREEENGRGNFPPRFSGLQFPNYSSELNVNALELDDSALYLCASRVVGQGLTGELFFGEGSRLTVL.

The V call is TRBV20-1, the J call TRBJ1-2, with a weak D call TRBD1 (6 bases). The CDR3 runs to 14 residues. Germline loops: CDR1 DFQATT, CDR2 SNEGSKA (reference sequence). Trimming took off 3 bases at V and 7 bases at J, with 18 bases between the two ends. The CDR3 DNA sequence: TGCAGTGCTAGTAAAGCCCAGGGGCCGGGTGGCTACACCTTC. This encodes CSASKAQGPGGYTF.

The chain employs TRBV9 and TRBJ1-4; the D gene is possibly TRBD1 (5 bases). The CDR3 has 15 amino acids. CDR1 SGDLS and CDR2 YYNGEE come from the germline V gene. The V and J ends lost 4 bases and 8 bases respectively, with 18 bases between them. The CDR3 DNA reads TGTGCCAGCAGCCCCTCTTTGGGGGGAGGAGAAAAACTGTTTTTT. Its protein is CASSPSLGGGEKLFF.

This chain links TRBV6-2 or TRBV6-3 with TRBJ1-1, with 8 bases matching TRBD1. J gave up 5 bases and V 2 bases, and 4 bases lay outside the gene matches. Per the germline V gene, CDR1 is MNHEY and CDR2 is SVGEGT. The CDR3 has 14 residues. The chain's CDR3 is CASSYPQGATEAFF. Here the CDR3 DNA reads TGTGCCAGCAGTTACCCCCAGGGGGCAACTGAAGCTTTCTTT.

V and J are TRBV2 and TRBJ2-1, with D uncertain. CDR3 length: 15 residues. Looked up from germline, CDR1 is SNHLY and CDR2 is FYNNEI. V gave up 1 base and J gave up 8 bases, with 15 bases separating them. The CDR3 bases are TGTGCCAGCAGTGAAGACCGTTGGGCTCGGTATGAGCAGTTCTTC. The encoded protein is CASSEDRWARYEQFF.

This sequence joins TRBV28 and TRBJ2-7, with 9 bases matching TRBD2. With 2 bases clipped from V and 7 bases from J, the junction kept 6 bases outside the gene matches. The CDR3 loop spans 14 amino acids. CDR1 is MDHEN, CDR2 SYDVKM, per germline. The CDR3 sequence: CASSLASGIREQYV. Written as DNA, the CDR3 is TGTGCCAGCAGTTTAGCTAGCGGGATAAGAGAGCAGTACGTC.

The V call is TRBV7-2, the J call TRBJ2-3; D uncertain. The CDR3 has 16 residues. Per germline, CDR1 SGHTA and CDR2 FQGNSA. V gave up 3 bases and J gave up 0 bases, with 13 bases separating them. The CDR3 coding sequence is TGTGCCAGCAGCTTTATTGGCGGCTCTAGCACAGATACGCAGTATTTT. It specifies CASSFIGGSSTDTQYF.

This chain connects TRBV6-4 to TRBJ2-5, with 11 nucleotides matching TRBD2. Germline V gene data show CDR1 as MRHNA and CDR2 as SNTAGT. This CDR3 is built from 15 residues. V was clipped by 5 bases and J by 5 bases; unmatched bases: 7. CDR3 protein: CASSLAGGPRETQYF. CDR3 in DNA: TGTGCCAGCAGTTTAGCGGGAGGGCCGAGGGAGACCCAGTACTTC.

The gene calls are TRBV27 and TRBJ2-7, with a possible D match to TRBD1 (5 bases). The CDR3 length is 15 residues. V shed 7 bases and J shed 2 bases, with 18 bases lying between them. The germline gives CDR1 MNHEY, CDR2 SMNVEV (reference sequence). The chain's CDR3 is CASTNLGATPYEQYF. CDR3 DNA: TGTGCCAGCACCAACTTAGGGGCAACACCCTACGAGCAGTACTTC.

DNA for the CDR3: TGCGCCAGCAGCCCCGGAAGCGGGAGCACAGATACGCAGTATTTT. It encodes CASSPGSGSTDTQYF. This sequence joins TRBV4-3 and TRBJ2-3; D perhaps matches TRBD2 (6 bases). Trimming removed 4 bases from V and 0 bases from J, with 11 bases in between. The germline V gene has CDR1 LGHNA and CDR2 YSLEER. CDR3 length: 15 amino acids.

The CDR3 region is CASSFGLAGSDTQYF. In DNA form, the CDR3 reads TGTGCCAGCAGTTTCGGACTAGCGGGATCAGATACGCAGTATTTT. The chain recombines TRBV6-2 or TRBV6-3 with TRBJ2-3, with TRBD2 matching 12 bases. This CDR3 has 15 amino acids. Germline-derived CDR1 and CDR2 are MNHEY and SVGEGT. After removal of 4 bases from V and 4 bases from J, the junction contained 3 bases not matched to a gene.

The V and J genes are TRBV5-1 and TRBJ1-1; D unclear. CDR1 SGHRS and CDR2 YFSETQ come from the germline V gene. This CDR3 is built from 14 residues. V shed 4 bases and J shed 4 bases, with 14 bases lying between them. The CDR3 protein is CASSPGSLGTEAFF. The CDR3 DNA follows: TGCGCCAGCAGCCCAGGTTCCTTGGGCACTGAAGCTTTCTTT.

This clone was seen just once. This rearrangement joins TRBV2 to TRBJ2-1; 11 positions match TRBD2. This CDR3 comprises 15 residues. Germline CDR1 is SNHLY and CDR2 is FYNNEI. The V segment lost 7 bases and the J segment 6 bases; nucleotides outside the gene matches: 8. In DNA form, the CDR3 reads TGTGCCAGCACCCTTCTAGCGGGAGGAGTCAATGAGCAGTTCTTC. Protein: CASTLLAGGVNEQFF. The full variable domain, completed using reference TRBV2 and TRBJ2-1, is EPEVTQTPSHQVTQMGQEVILRCVPISNHLYFYWYRQILGQKVEFLVSFYNNEISEKSEIFDDQFSVERPDGSNFTLKIRSTKLEDSAMYFCASTLLAGGVNEQFFGPGTRLTVL.

The DNA of the CDR3 is TGTGCCAGCACGGGAGGGGTAAAGGGCTACACCTTC. It is translated as CASTGGVKGYTF. The V call is TRBV2, the J call TRBJ1-2; perhaps TRBD1 as D (5 bases). Germline CDR1 SNHLY, CDR2 FYNNEI. The V end lost 7 bases, the J end lost 8 bases, and 14 bases lay between the germline ends. This CDR3 is 12 amino acids long.

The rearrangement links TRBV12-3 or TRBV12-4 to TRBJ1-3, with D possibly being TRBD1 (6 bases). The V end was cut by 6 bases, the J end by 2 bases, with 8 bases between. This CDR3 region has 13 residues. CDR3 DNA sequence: TGTGCCAGCAGAAGGACAGCTGGAAACACCATATATTTT. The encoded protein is CASRRTAGNTIYF.

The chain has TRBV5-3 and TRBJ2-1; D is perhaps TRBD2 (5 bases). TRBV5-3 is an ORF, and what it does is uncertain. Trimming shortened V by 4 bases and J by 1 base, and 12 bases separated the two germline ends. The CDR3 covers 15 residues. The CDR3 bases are TGTGCCAGAAGCCTGCGACGGGAATCCTACAATGAGCAGTTCTTC. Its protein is CARSLRRESYNEQFF.

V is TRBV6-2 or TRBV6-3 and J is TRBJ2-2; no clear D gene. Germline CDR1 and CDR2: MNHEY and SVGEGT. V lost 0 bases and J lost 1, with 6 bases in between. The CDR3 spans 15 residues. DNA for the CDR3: TGTGCCAGCAGTTACTCGCGAGGGAACACCGGGGAGCTGTTTTTT. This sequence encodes CASSYSRGNTGELFF.